Detailed here is one T cell receptor beta chain. Its antigen target is currently unknown. No much larger clone exists at a distance of one base, and base qualities are not known. The data belong to a study of cytomegalovirus exposure and HLA in healthy donors (dated by TCRdb to between 2016 and 2019). A note on the overall study: In an earlier analysis of 450 to 750 of the donors, under 300 Gb of sequence data and approximately 100 million unique TCR beta sequences from some 170 million T cells were reported. An early release that covered some 640 HLA-typed donors contained 250 to 350 gigabases of sequencing data and tens of millions of unique TCR sequences. Of the approximately 400 genotyped donors, approximately 80% fell in the genetic ancestry cluster associated with self-reported Caucasian donors. The aim of the study was to test whether cataloging public T cell receptors could identify signatures of past pathogen exposure. The T cell repertoires of 670 or so subjects were profiled by immunosequencing and related to cytomegalovirus serostatus. Along with the approximately 700-subject first cohort, a separate validation cohort of over a hundred different subjects was used. To predict cytomegalovirus infection status, the study combined high-throughput TCR immunosequencing, statistical association of individual TCRs with disease status, and machine learning. A later analysis re-analyzed previously published TCR beta repertoires from 600 to 850 donors and added high-resolution HLA genotyping to study TCR occurrence patterns. Rather than drawing on any new phenotypic data, the later analysis identified candidate immune exposures from TCR beta sequences and the way those sequences occurred across donors. To decide whether each TCR beta V gene segment behaved as functional or pseudogenic, an earlier analysis of fewer than 750 of the donors relied on high-throughput TCR beta sequencing. Donor age, sex, ethnicity and CMV serostatus were compiled together with the repertoire data. Genome-wide SNP genotypes for about three fifths of the 666 donors were used in a later genetic analysis, which treated that subset as a discovery cohort. All discovery cohort repertoires had been generated on a single sequencing platform. Both class I and class II loci were covered by HLA typing, at four-digit resolution. Typing coverage varied by locus: roughly 620-640 donors for A, B, C, DRB1 and DQB1; approximately 560 for DQA1; about 600 for DPA1; about 450 for DPB1. Because of strong linkage in the cohort, five DR-DQ haplotypes were treated as single units for association and clustering. Among under 450 genotyped donors of the cohort, an average of approximately 240,000 unique TCR beta nucleotide sequences were sequenced per donor, around a sixth of them non-productive. General conclusions and limits of the study: In a later analysis, TCR association rates were found to vary across HLA loci, with the most associated TCRs seen for DRB1 alleles and the fewest for HLA-C alleles. Compared with equally common non-associated chains, HLA-associated TCR beta chains in a later analysis were more clonally expanded and had lower generation probabilities. An earlier analysis of approximately 530 of the donors showed that most TCR beta V segments appeared in productive rearrangements either about 87% or about 30% of the time, which broadly matched IMGT annotations. According to a later analysis, most CMV-associated TCR beta chains appeared to be HLA-restricted, and the HLA associations seemed to be driven largely by CMV exposure. Roughly uniform sequencing depth across donors was assumed in presence/absence analyses, although this assumption may not hold. When HLA alleles, especially DR and DQ, strongly co-occurred, attributing TCR associations to individual alleles was difficult. A later analysis associated about 17,000 TCR beta sequences with specific HLA alleles at a false discovery rate of 0.05. While some public TCRs were present in many individuals, most TCR sequences turned up only very rarely across donors. Correlated functional status among segregating V segments might be attributable to linkage disequilibrium, but an unknown experimental factor could not be ruled out. It was suggested by the authors that the approach could potentially be generalized to other disease states and immunological phenotypes. Seventeen rarely observed V segments, including chromosome 9 orphons, were excluded from the earlier analysis of several hundred of the donors because counts were too low. A total of roughly 160 TCR beta chains were listed by the study as associated with cytomegalovirus. A few of the identified cytomegalovirus-associated TCR beta chains were confirmed in vitro to be specific for cytomegalovirus antigens. This cohort had only TCR beta chains sequenced, and the lack of alpha or paired-chain data limited which features could be detected. Because the 87-base-pair reads could not distinguish some IMGT-functional V segments, including TRBV6-2 and TRBV6-3, those segments were excluded. In a later analysis, several top co-occurrence clusters were reported to appear linked to parvovirus B19, influenza, CMV and Epstein-Barr virus. CMV serostatus was the only immune exposure information available for the cohort. A further reported finding was that TCR beta sequences accurately predicted the HLA-A and HLA-B alleles for most subjects in the first cohort. In a later genetic analysis, a missense DCLRE1C variant was associated with V-gene and J-gene trimming of TCR beta chains, and the association was replicated in an independent cohort. A cluster of highly shared sequence variants was judged likely to represent a technical artifact of the sequencing pipeline. In both the original and validation cohorts, the classifier was reported to diagnose cytomegalovirus status with high specificity and sensitivity. Because some donors lacked HLA typing at each locus, the association tests relied only on the typed subset. According to a later genetic analysis, donors in an Asian-associated ancestry cluster had fewer N-insertions in productive TCRs than the approximately 690-donor mean.

CDR1 SGHAT and CDR2 FQNNGV were looked up in the germline V gene. Including cysteine and phenylalanine, the CDR3 has 16 amino acids. This entry keeps only the CDR3 DNA: 48 bases, framed from base 1. Ends trimmed: V by 5 bases, J by 4 bases; bases unmatched to a gene: 9. The cohort was made up of approximately 700 healthy bone marrow donors. At the time of sampling, all cohort members were nominally healthy, though unrecorded immune exposures were likely present. Of the 666 cohort members, more than 250 had a positive CMV serostatus and roughly 370 had a negative one, while no CMV serostatus was recorded for the donor. A peripheral blood sample was collected from each donor, and TCR beta sequencing was performed on peripheral blood mononuclear cells. Genomic DNA extraction from the blood cell samples was performed with the Qiagen DNeasy Blood Extraction Kit. The library came from the immunoSEQ multiplex PCR assay. For the multiplex PCR, a mixture combining 60 forward primers for TCR Vbeta segments and 13 reverse primers for TCR Jbeta segments was used. The CDR3 region of rearranged TCR beta genes was amplified from genomic DNA with a multiplex PCR assay. Amplified TCR beta libraries were sequenced as 87-base-pair reads on the Illumina HiSeq System. The source study handled its data this way. In a later analysis, approximately 74 million unique TCR beta chains were counted across the roughly 610 repertoires, and roughly 9.9 million of these chains were shared by at least two donors. To remove PCR and sequencing errors, raw reads were error-corrected and collapsed into unique sequences using a nearest-neighbor algorithm that merged closely related sequences. CDR3 sequences were aligned to IMGT reference sequences to assign V, D and J gene segments. Each retained sequence needed at least a six-nucleotide match to both a V gene segment and a J gene segment. Rearrangements were classified as productive when the CDR3 lacked stop codons and remained in frame with V and J, and all other rearrangements were classified as non-productive. Following IMGT convention, CDR3 was defined as the stretch from the second conserved V-encoded cysteine up to the conserved J-encoded phenylalanine. The earlier analysis of fewer than 750 of the donors excluded sequences that lacked an unambiguous match to a single V gene segment. An earlier analysis of a few hundred of the donors classified V segments as functional when productive rearrangements were above 56.7% and as segregating when the standard deviation between donors was above 5%. A statistical classification framework was built for diagnosing cytomegalovirus status from the catalog of TCR beta chain sequences. V and J gene assignment, in a later analysis, came from comparing TCR nucleotide sequences with IMGT/GENE-DB human TR gene sequences. A later analysis assigned CDR3 sequences and most-parsimonious VDJ recombination scenarios with the TCRdist pipeline. In a later analysis, every TCR beta chain was defined by the combination of its CDR3 amino acid sequence and its V-gene family, and reads without a unique V-gene family were dropped. A later analysis removed 600 or so highly shared, low-generation-probability nucleotide sequences to deal with suspected cross-contamination and a sequencing artifact. A later analysis calculated a clonal expansion index for each public chain from normalized within-repertoire ranks of inferred template counts. Generation probabilities in a later analysis came from a VDJ recombination model fitted to out-of-frame rearrangements, and those results were checked against IGoR. In a later analysis, TCR-TCR, TCR-HLA and TCR-CMV co-occurrence was scored with hypergeometric tests, and a repertoire-size bias correction was applied to TCR pairs. To estimate false discovery rates, a later analysis permuted the HLA or CMV assignments 20 times. In a later analysis, co-occurring TCRs were grouped using DBSCAN, with TCRdist sequence similarity added in when clustering inside HLA-allele-positive subsets. Repertoires with fewer than 30,000 or more than 120,000 public chains were left out of co-occurrence clustering, as were about five repertoires with anomalous nucleotide sharing. TCRdb retrieved this table from immuneACCESS and kept in-frame rearrangements only. Not all clones are present; in checked studies, unresolved V genes account for under half, and no reason is known for the remainder. V and J calls and clone size are given by that table; D and trimming were obtained from the DNA. The table for this sample lists about 70,000 clones; around 74% of them were counted only once. The ten largest clones represent roughly an eighth of the sample.

The receptor comes from a human donor in good health. This sequence uses TRBV11-2 and TRBJ2-1; TRBD1 aligns with 9 central bases. The source material was PBMCs. The DNA reads TGTGCCAGCAGCGCTGGGACAGGGATTACTTACAATGAGCAGTTCTTC. Translation gives CASSAGTGITYNEQFF.